This entry lists 4 T cell receptor beta chains sequenced from one sample in a study of shared clonotypes between healthy human individuals. Assay: immunoSEQ multiplex PCR; the TCRdb copy retains only in-frame clones and omits some. The repertoire holds 2 million to 3 million clones, with 80% to 95% as singletons. Sequencing was performed on naive CD4+ T cells from PBMCs. Regarding subset: CD45RA+ positively selected. These receptors all stem from a man aged 18-30 years in good health. Some clones in this sample may be carry-over from other donors' samples.

The gene calls are TRBV28 and TRBJ2-1; 11 bases are shared with TRBD2. This CDR3 has 15 amino acids. Germline V gene lookup returns CDR1 MDHEN and CDR2 SYDVKM. J gave up 7 bases and V 4 bases, and 6 bases lay outside the gene matches. CDR3 bases: TGTGCCAGCAGTTCCCTTAGCGGGAGGGGGAATGAGCAGTTCTTC. It encodes CASSSLSGRGNEQFF.

The table lists this clone with a count of one. The V call is TRBV19, the J call TRBJ2-3; D might be TRBD1 (5 bases). Germline V gene data show CDR1 as LNHDA and CDR2 as SQIVND (reference sequence). V lost 6 bases and J lost 2, with 15 bases in between. The CDR3 is 15 amino acids. Here the CDR3 reads CASSQEQGTTDTQYF. The CDR3 DNA follows: TGTGCCAGTAGCCAAGAGCAGGGTACCACAGATACGCAGTATTTT.

The genes are TRBV5-1 and TRBJ2-5; tentatively, D is TRBD2 (5 bases). This CDR3 region has 14 residues. Deletions cut 5 bases from V and 4 bases from J, with 15 bases between. Germline CDR1 reads SGHRS; CDR2 reads YFSETQ. For the CDR3, the DNA is TGCGCCAGCAGACTTGGGGAGATGGGAGAGACCCAGTACTTC. Translated: CASRLGEMGETQYF. The variable domain in full, with the rest retrieved from reference TRBV5-1 and TRBJ2-5, is KAGVTQTPRYLIKTRGQQVTLSCSPISGHRSVSWYQQTPGQGLQFLFEYFSETQRNKGNFPGRFSGRQFSNSRSEMNVSTLELGDSALYLCASRLGEMGETQYFGPGTRLLVL.

The gene calls are TRBV7-9 and TRBJ2-1, with D tentatively TRBD2 (6 bases). This CDR3 has 17 residues. Trimming took 5 bases from V and 0 from J, leaving 17 bases between them. CDR1 and CDR2 (germline): SEHNR, FQNEAQ (reference sequence). CDR3 residues: CASSTRDSLSSYNEQFF. The CDR3 DNA reads as TGTGCCAGCAGCACACGGGACTCACTGAGCTCCTACAATGAGCAGTTCTTC.